These 3 T cell receptor beta chains were all obtained from the same sample, sequenced in a study of blood T cell repertoires in COVID-19. Some clones are missing from TCRdb's copy, which holds only in-frame ones; the method was immunoSEQ multiplex PCR. The repertoire holds about 53,000 clones, with 89% as singletons. Input material: peripheral blood. These TCRs come from a man aged 60 to 75 with active COVID-19.

As to this clone: The junction does not match germline at one end; this may be a read error. This chain joins TRBV9 and TRBJ2-5, with D perhaps TRBD1 (6 bases). The CDR3 has 14 amino acids. CDR1 is SGDLS, CDR2 YYNGEE, per germline. This CDR3 reads CASSVESGQGTQYF. The CDR3 coding sequence is TGTGCCAGCAGCGTAGAATCGGGACAAGGGACCCAGTACTTC.

The chain links TRBV28 to TRBJ2-1, with D perhaps matching TRBD2 (7 bases). Germline assignment: CDR1 MDHEN and CDR2 SYDVKM. This CDR3 comprises 15 residues. Trimming took 7 bases from V and 5 from J, leaving 18 bases between them. CDR3 DNA: TGTGCCAGCAAAGGGGGGGGGACCCTCAACAATGAGCAGTTCTTC. This encodes CASKGGGTLNNEQFF.

The chain couples TRBV9 to TRBJ1-1, with D unclear. The CDR3 length is 14 residues. The ends were cut back, 0 bases at V and 2 bases at J, with 8 bases in the middle. CDR1 is SGDLS and CDR2 is YYNGEE in the germline V gene. CDR3 loop: CASSVAESNTEAFF. The CDR3 DNA reads TGTGCCAGCAGCGTAGCAGAATCCAACACTGAAGCTTTCTTT.